This T cell receptor beta chain was retrieved from a study of siplizumab effects on memory and regulatory T cells. This CDR3 has 16 amino acids. Assays covered some 98,000 TCR templates per sample. The data were produced by immunoSEQ multiplex PCR, yet TCRdb's version contains in-frame clones alone and is incomplete. Of under 100,000 clones in the sample, around 94% were seen once. The sequence was obtained from a human donor in good health. Input material: non-Treg CD4+ T cells sorted from blood. The rearrangement uses TRBV21-1 and TRBJ2-7; the table's D call, TRBD1, was not checked against the DNA. TRBV21-1 counts as a pseudogene. CDR3 in amino acids: CARGPTGGTSWDEQYF. CDR3 DNA sequence: TGTGCCAGGGGGCCTACAGGGGGCACCTCCTGGGACGAGCAGTACTTC.